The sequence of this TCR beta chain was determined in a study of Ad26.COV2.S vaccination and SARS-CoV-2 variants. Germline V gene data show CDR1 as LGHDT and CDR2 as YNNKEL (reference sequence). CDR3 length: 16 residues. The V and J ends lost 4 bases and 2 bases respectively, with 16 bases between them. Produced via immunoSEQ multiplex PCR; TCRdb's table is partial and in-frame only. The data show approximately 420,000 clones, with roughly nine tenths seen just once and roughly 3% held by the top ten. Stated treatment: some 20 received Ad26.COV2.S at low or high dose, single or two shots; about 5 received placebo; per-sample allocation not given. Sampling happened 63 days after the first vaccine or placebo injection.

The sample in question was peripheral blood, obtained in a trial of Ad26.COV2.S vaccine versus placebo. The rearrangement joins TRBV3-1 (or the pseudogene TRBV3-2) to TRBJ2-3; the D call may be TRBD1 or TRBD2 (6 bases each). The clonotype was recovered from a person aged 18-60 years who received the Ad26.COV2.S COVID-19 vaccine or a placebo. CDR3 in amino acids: CASSPLLTGATDTQYF. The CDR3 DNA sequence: TGTGCCAGCAGCCCATTACTAACGGGGGCCACAGATACGCAGTATTTT.